This TCR beta chain was captured in a study of blood T cell repertoires in COVID-19. Study context: Spain, Italy and the United States supplied samples that represented acute and convalescent COVID-19. Sources were T cells, B-cell-depleted T cells, or PBMCs; the material itself was cDNA or gDNA.

Original processing notes: How many nucleated cells were present was estimated from reference gene primer amplification. Data came from immunoSEQ multiplex PCR; TCRdb stores just in-frame clones and leaves some out. V, J and clone size were drawn from that table, and D and trimming were deduced from the DNA. The sample lists 470,000 or so clones, approximately 90% seen once, with around 4.4% in the top ten. Sequenced material: peripheral blood. This TCR derives from a woman aged 25 to 39 with acute or convalescent COVID-19.

The chain's CDR3 is CASSSGTSGGISYNEQFF. In DNA form, the CDR3 reads TGCGCCAGCAGCTCGGGGACTAGCGGGGGAATTTCCTACAATGAGCAGTTCTTC. V usage is TRBV5-1 and J usage is TRBJ2-1; TRBD2 matches 14 bases. The V and J ends lost 3 bases and 1 base, in that order; junction bases with no gene match: 6. CDR1 SGHRS and CDR2 YFSETQ come from the germline V gene. The CDR3 spans 18 residues.